The following is a T cell receptor beta chain sequence with its context. Its antigen is as yet unknown. Antigen-specific CD4+ T cells were expanded (with viral peptide pools) by the ViraFEST assay ahead of sequencing. Isolation of CD4+ T cells took place after approximately 10 days of culture. Nucleocapsid antibodies were negative in the vaccine recipients, who had never had SARS-CoV-2 infection. The protocol was immunoSEQ multiplex PCR, while the TCRdb copy is restricted to in-frame clones and leaves out a portion. The sample lists 77,000 or so clones, over 70% occurring once. The sample is drawn from a study of vaccination effects on CD4 cells after COVID-19. Per germline, CDR1 KGHDR and CDR2 SFDVKD. This CDR3 is built from 13 residues. V shed 9 bases, J shed 8 bases, and the junction held 8 bases outside the gene matches.

The clonotype was recovered from a human donor who received a COVID-19 vaccine. The chain has TRBV24-1 and TRBJ2-1; the match to TRBD1 covers 8 bases. The input for sequencing was CD4+ T cells from PBMCs cultured with SARS-CoV-2 spike peptides, taken before COVID-19 vaccination. CDR3: CATGQGSPHEQFF. CDR3 DNA: TGTGCCACCGGACAGGGCTCCCCACATGAGCAGTTCTTC.